Given below is one T cell receptor beta chain in context. This sample is drawn from a study of blood T cell repertoires in COVID-19. Study at large: Italy, Spain and the United States were the sources of the convalescent and acute COVID-19 samples.

The assay was immunoSEQ multiplex PCR, and TCRdb's table has in-frame clones only and misses some. Of 25,000 to 30,000 clones listed, 85% to 90% were seen once; the top ten hold under 30%. CDR1 is MNHEY and CDR2 is SVGAGI in the germline V gene. With V trimmed by 6 bases and J by 4 bases, 4 bases remained unmatched. CDR3 size: 14 residues. Sample: peripheral blood. The sequence came from a human donor in a cohort sampled during active COVID-19. This chain uses TRBV6-5 with TRBJ2-4, with 9 bases fitting TRBD1. The CDR3 sequence is CASRQQGAKNIQYF. The CDR3 bases are TGTGCCAGCAGGCAACAGGGGGCGAAAAACATTCAGTACTTC.